One sample yielded the 6 T cell receptor beta chains listed below, sequenced in a study of T cells in Graves' hyperthyroidism and ophthalmopathy. RNA transcripts provided the source from which TCR beta CDR3 regions were amplified. A first-round RT-PCR of the TCR CDR3 used the HTBI primer set. TCRdb analysed the multiplex PCR reads with MiXCR anew, one entry per CDR3 protein. The sample includes about half a million distinct CDR3 sequences, around 20% of them seen just once. Sequencing used blood. These receptors were taken from a young man with Graves' hyperthyroidism.

This clonotype was counted at least ten times. This chain joins TRBV6-1 and TRBJ2-7; no clear D. This CDR3 is 16 amino acids long. Trimming stripped 0 bases from V and 3 bases from J, with 15 bases between. Looked up from germline, CDR1 is MNHNS and CDR2 is SASEGT. The CDR3 nucleotides are TGTGCCAGCAGTGAAGCTAGTGTGGTGGGGTACTACGAGCAGTACTTC. This encodes CASSEASVVGYYEQYF.

Ten or more counts support this clonotype. This chain links TRBV25-1 with TRBJ1-1; 10 bases fit TRBD1. Germline assignment: CDR1 MGHDK and CDR2 SYGVNS. The CDR3 length is 15 residues. Losses at the gene ends were 2 bases for V and 4 bases for J; bases not matched to a gene: 4. The CDR3 DNA reads TGTGCCAGCAGTGAACCGGGACAGGGGCCCACTGAAGCTTTCTTT. As protein: CASSEPGQGPTEAFF. The full variable domain, in which reference TRBV25-1 and TRBJ1-1 provide the parts outside the CDR3, is EADIYQTPRYLVIGTGKKITLECSQTMGHDKMYWYQQDPGMELHLIHYSYGVNSTEKGDLSSESTVSRIRTEHFPLTLESARPSHTSQYLCASSEPGQGPTEAFFGQGTRLTVV.

This clonotype was seen a handful of times. The gene calls are TRBV2 and TRBJ2-7, with TRBD2 matching over 7 bases. The germline gives CDR1 SNHLY, CDR2 FYNNEI. J was trimmed by 3 bases and V by 4 bases; bases with no gene match: 9. The CDR3 extends over 15 amino acids. CDR3 region: CASSARGGSVYEQYF. In nucleotides, the CDR3 is TGTGCCAGCAGTGCCCGCGGGGGTTCCGTCTACGAGCAGTACTTC.

In its sample, this clonotype was seen a few times. This chain uses TRBV4-1 with TRBJ2-7; unclear D gene. Germline CDR1 MGHRA, CDR2 YSYEKL. CDR3 length equals 15 residues. Trimming took off 1 base at V and 3 bases at J, with 13 bases between the two ends. CDR3 nucleotide sequence: TGCGCCAGCAGCCAAGCCATGGGGTTTGGCTACGAGCAGTACTTC. This gives the protein CASSQAMGFGYEQYF.

The chain carries TRBV4-2 and TRBJ2-2; unclear D gene. V lost 1 base and J 6 bases, leaving 12 bases between the germline ends. Germline V gives CDR1 LGHNA, CDR2 YNFKEQ. CDR3 length: 15 residues. The CDR3, as DNA: TGTGCCAGCAGCCAAGGCCGTCTAACGTCCGGGGAGCTGTTTTTT. It codes for CASSQGRLTSGELFF.

Of note for this clonotype: A much larger clone lies a single base off, so this may be a read error. This sequence joins TRBV6-1 and TRBJ2-4; TRBD1 is a possible D gene (5 bases). Germline CDR1 MNHNS, CDR2 SASEGT. The CDR3 contains 14 residues. This chain's CDR3 is CASSAQGDLNIKYF. The CDR3, as DNA: TGTGCCAGCAGTGCCCAGGGTGACCTAAACATTAAGTACTTC.